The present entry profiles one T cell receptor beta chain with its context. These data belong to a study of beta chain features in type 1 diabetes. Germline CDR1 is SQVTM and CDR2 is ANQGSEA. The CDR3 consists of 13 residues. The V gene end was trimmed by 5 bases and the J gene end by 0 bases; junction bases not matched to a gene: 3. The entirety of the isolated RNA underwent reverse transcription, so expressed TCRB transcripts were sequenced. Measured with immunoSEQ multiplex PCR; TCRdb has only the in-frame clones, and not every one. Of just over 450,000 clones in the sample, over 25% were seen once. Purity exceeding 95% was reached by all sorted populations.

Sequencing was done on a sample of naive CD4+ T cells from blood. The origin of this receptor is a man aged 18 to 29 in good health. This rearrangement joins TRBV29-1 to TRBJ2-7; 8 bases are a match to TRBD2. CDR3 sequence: CSVLAGDSYEQYF. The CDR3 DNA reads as TGCAGCGTTCTAGCGGGCGACTCCTACGAGCAGTACTTC.